Here is one T cell receptor (beta chain) with its context. No cognate antigen has been identified for it. No per-base quality is available; no much larger clone lies one base away. V has 1 base trimmed and J has 2 bases trimmed; junction bases matching no gene number 5. The CDR1 and CDR2 encoded by the germline V gene are SQVTM and ANQGSEA. The CDR3 sequence holds 14 residues, the cysteine and phenylalanine included. Only the CDR3 part of the read is kept: 42 bases, read in frame from the first base. This sample stems from a study of shared clonotypes between healthy human individuals (dated by TCRdb to 2020 to 2022). Regarding the study in general: The cohort included a few men and a couple of women between 18 and 49 years of age. To increase sequencing depth and limit assay-specific biases, TCR repertoire library preparation and sequencing were carried out by different laboratories using diverse techniques. To estimate repertoire size and how much clonotype sharing occurs between individuals, the study deeply sequenced the blood TCR repertoires of about 5 healthy adults. Per donor, three plates each were used for CD4 naive and CD4 memory, two for CD8 naive, and one for CD8 memory. Each donor's leukapheresis produced roughly between roughly 0.85 and 10 billion PBMCs.

CD8 naive samples were obtained by positive selection for CCR7 among CD45RO-negative cells, yielding a CD45RA+CCR7+ population from which TemRA cells were excluded. Donors were healthy HIV-negative adults with no recently reported acute infections or vaccinations. Only Caucasian adults living in Nashville, Tennessee, USA were represented among the donors. Blood was collected by leukapheresis, and PBMCs were isolated by Ficoll-Histopaque density gradient centrifugation and then cryopreserved in liquid nitrogen vapor phase. Analytical flow cytometry was used to check the purity and quantity of every magnetically sorted T cell population. Genomic DNA was isolated from each sorted fraction and quantified by UV absorbance on a Nanodrop 2000c. The study at large found these results: Because the study included only a small number of donors, the genetic and exposure-history diversity represented was limited. Pairwise subsampling indicated that sequencing depth was expected to affect the degree of clonotype sharing among donors. Even with the large sequencing depth, rarefaction of the sorted-subset datasets indicated that sequencing was incomplete. Naive subsets generally had larger estimated clonotype richness than memory subsets did. Compared with non-shared clonotypes, clonotypes shared by all four sorted-subset donors had higher generation probabilities. Sampling was restricted to blood, and TCR repertoires in tissues likely differ from the TCR repertoires found in blood. Sharing across a handful of donors was observed for 5% to 6.5% of naive CD4, under 4% of naive CD8, 2% to 2.5% of memory CD4, and roughly 0.43% of memory CD8 clonotypes.

Using the deep immunoSEQ assay, TCR CDR3 regions were amplified from genomic DNA by multiplex PCR. Extracted genomic DNA from each cell subset was spread evenly across all wells of several immunoSEQ 96-well plates, with each plate serving as a replicate. For sorted subsets, roughly 200 ng of genomic DNA, equivalent to 25,000 to 35,000 T cell genomes, went into each replicate PCR. Purified libraries were measured with a Qubit 3.0 fluorometer, size-checked on a Bioanalyzer 2100, and measured again with the KAPA Library Quantification kit. Every immunoSEQ 96-well plate was sequenced on a dedicated single-read 150-cycle Illumina NextSeq 550 flow cell. The paper's processing steps were these. Because the immunoSEQ output included only junctional sequences and no quality scores, the filtering could not be the same as the filtering used for full-length reads. To assign V/J genes and CDR3, sequences were annotated against IMGT germline references using PyIR, a Python wrapper for IgBLAST v1.9. Reads were filtered out if the reads had weak V/J assignments (E-value above 1e-6), no CDR3, stop codons, out-of-frame junctions, or ambiguous translated residues. V3J clonotypes were defined as sequences sharing the same inferred V gene, J gene, and CDR3 amino acid sequence. Percentage overlap between repertoires was calculated by dividing the number of shared unique clonotypes by the size of the smaller repertoire. Richness of each repertoire was evaluated using RTK rarefaction, the Chao1 estimator, and Recon v2.1 estimates of unobserved clonotypes. Generation probabilities for all TCRbeta clonotypes obtained by the gDNA method from a handful of donors were computed using OLGA. Not all clones reach the TCRdb copy of this immuneACCESS table, which keeps in-frame sequences only. Checked studies attribute under half of the gap to unresolved V genes and leave the rest unexplained. V and J calls and clone size are those listed in that table; D and trimming were worked out from the DNA. The sample table contains about 680,000 clones; only one count was recorded for approximately 90% of them. The ten top clones hold approximately 24% of the sample.

The receptor chain draws on TRBV29-1 and TRBJ2-7; 7 of the junction bases match TRBD1. The sample was naive CD8+ T cells sorted from blood. Taken with the paper, the label for cell subset or site translates to: CD45RA+CCR7+. This receptor was taken from a man aged 25 to 40 in good health. The CDR3 loop reads CSVEGQGKPYEQYF. At the DNA level, the sequence is TGCAGCGTTGAAGGACAGGGTAAACCCTACGAGCAGTACTTC.